Presented here are 17 T cell receptor beta chains from one specimen sequenced in a study of chemoradiotherapy in HPV16-positive cancers. The method was immunoSEQ multiplex PCR; TCRdb's version includes in-frame clones alone and lacks a portion of them. The table lists about 25,000 clones, approximately 94% of them singletons, with 2.7% in the top ten. The specimen was collected from a patient who underwent chemoradiotherapy. The receptors shown here come from a human donor with HPV-associated anogenital cancer.

V usage is TRBV6-5 and J usage is TRBJ2-1, with 9 bases aligning to TRBD2. CDR3 length: 15 residues. V lost 2 bases to trimming and J lost 8 bases; unmatched junction nucleotides: 7. Germline V lookup: CDR1 MNHEY, CDR2 SVGAGI. The CDR3 DNA reads TGTGCCAGCAGTTACGGGGCGGGAGGGCCCTATGAGCAGTTCTTC. This gives the protein CASSYGAGGPYEQFF.

The chain carries TRBV2 and TRBJ2-1; D is possibly TRBD2 (6 bases). The CDR3 consists of 14 residues. Trimming took off 5 bases at V and 2 bases at J, with 10 bases between the two ends. Germline CDR1 SNHLY, CDR2 FYNNEI. The CDR3 region has the DNA TGTGCCAGCAGTCGCGAGCGGGCCTACAATGAGCAGTTCTTC. It yields the protein CASSRERAYNEQFF. Complete variable domain (other parts from reference TRBV2 and TRBJ2-1): EPEVTQTPSHQVTQMGQEVILRCVPISNHLYFYWYRQILGQKVEFLVSFYNNEISEKSEIFDDQFSVERPDGSNFTLKIRSTKLEDSAMYFCASSRERAYNEQFFGPGTRLTVL.

This chain uses TRBV30 with TRBJ2-3, with 7 bases matching TRBD2. Germline assignment: CDR1 GTSNPN and CDR2 SVGIG (reference sequence). The V segment lost 7 bases and the J segment 3 bases; nucleotides outside the gene matches: 10. The CDR3 extends over 14 amino acids. The CDR3: CASVRGEGTDTQYF. DNA of the CDR3: TGTGCCTCCGTCCGGGGGGAAGGGACAGATACGCAGTATTTT. Full variable domain (remainder filled in from reference TRBV30 and TRBJ2-3): SQTIHQWPATLVQPVGSPLSLECTVEGTSNPNLYWYRQAAGRGLQLLFYSVGIGQISSEVPQNLSASRPQDRQFILSSKKLLLSDSGFYLCASVRGEGTDTQYFGPGTRLTVL.

The rearrangement uses TRBV7-9 and TRBJ2-7, with 7 bases that match TRBD1. J gave up 0 bases and V 10 bases, and 6 bases lay outside the gene matches. Germline V gives CDR1 SEHNR, CDR2 FQNEAQ (reference sequence). This CDR3 has 13 residues. This chain's CDR3 is CATPDRSSYEQYF. The CDR3 nucleotides are TGTGCCACCCCGGACAGGAGCTCCTACGAGCAGTACTTC. The complete variable domain, with remaining parts taken from reference TRBV7-9 and TRBJ2-7, reads DTGVSQNPRHKITKRGQNVTFRCDPISEHNRLYWYRQTLGQGPEFLTYFQNEAQLEKSRLLSDRFSAERPKGSFSTLEIQRTEQGDSAMYLCATPDRSSYEQYFGPGTRLTVT.

The table lists this clone with a few counts. J is TRBJ1-6 and V is TRBV6-5; 7 bases line up with TRBD1. This CDR3 comprises 14 residues. From germline, CDR1 is MNHEY and CDR2 SVGAGI. The V gene end was trimmed by 5 bases and the J gene end by 4 bases; junction bases not matched to a gene: 2. CDR3 bases: TGTGCCAGCAGTCGGACAGGATATAATTCACCCCTCCACTTT. Translated, it gives CASSRTGYNSPLHF.

The chain links TRBV19 to TRBJ2-5, with a weak D call TRBD1 (6 bases). Deletions cut 4 bases from V and 4 bases from J, with 10 bases between. The germline CDR1 and CDR2 sequences are LNHDA and SQIVND (reference sequence). This CDR3 contains 13 residues. CDR3 sequence (DNA): TGTGCCAGTAGTAGCCACAGGGCAGAGACCCAGTACTTC. This sequence encodes CASSSHRAETQYF.

This chain uses TRBV5-4 with TRBJ2-7, with TRBD2 matching 8 bases. CDR1 SGHNT and CDR2 YYREEE come from the germline V gene (reference sequence). The CDR3 is made up of 15 amino acids. J was trimmed by 1 base and V by 4 bases; bases with no gene match: 7. The CDR3 coding sequence is TGTGCCAGCAGCGCCCCCGCGGGAGGTTCCTACGAGCAGTACTTC. Translation gives CASSAPAGGSYEQYF.

V is TRBV12-5 and J is TRBJ2-1; D tentatively fits TRBD1 or TRBD2 (5 bases each). CDR1 and CDR2 (germline): LGHNT, FRNRAP. CDR3 length: 14 residues. V lost 6 bases, J lost 2 bases, and 11 bases lay in between. CDR3 bases: TGTGCTAGTGGGAGGGGAGACCCCTACAATGAGCAGTTCTTC. Amino acid sequence: CASGRGDPYNEQFF.

The J gene is TRBJ1-3, the V gene TRBV19, with a possible D match to TRBD1 (6 bases). This CDR3 has 14 residues. CDR1 and CDR2 (germline): LNHDA, SQIVND (reference sequence). Trimming shortened V by 5 bases and J by 2 bases, and 10 bases separated the two germline ends. The chain's CDR3 is CASSLQGTGNTIYF. The CDR3 region has the DNA TGTGCCAGTAGTTTACAGGGCACTGGAAACACCATATATTTT.

The chain combines TRBV4-2 with TRBJ2-6, with 13 bases that match TRBD2. The CDR3 has 18 residues. CDR1 and CDR2 from the germline V gene are LGHNA and YNFKEQ. After removal of 4 bases from V and 3 bases from J, the junction contained 6 bases not matched to a gene. The chain's CDR3 is CASSLSGLAGSGANVLTF. The CDR3 region has the DNA TGTGCCAGCAGCCTTTCGGGACTAGCGGGAAGTGGGGCCAACGTCCTGACTTTC.

The CDR3 bases are TGTGCCAGCAGCTGGGGGACGAACCAAGAGACCCAGTACTTC. This codes for CASSWGTNQETQYF. The chain joins TRBV5-4 to TRBJ2-5; TRBD1 or TRBD2 may be the D gene (5 bases each). The CDR3 totals 14 residues. The ends were cut back, 3 bases at V and 0 bases at J, with 9 bases in the middle. From germline, CDR1 is SGHNT and CDR2 YYREEE (reference sequence). The full variable domain, completed using reference TRBV5-4 and TRBJ2-5, is ETGVTQSPTHLIKTRGQQVTLRCSSQSGHNTVSWYQQALGQGPQFIFQYYREEENGRGNFPPRFSGLQFPNYSSELNVNALELDDSALYLCASSWGTNQETQYFGPGTRLLVL.

This rearrangement joins TRBV5-4 to TRBJ1-1; tentative D call: TRBD1 (5 bases). V lost 4 bases and J 2 bases, leaving 12 bases between the germline ends. Germline CDR1 is SGHNT and CDR2 is YYREEE (reference sequence). CDR3 size: 14 residues. DNA of the CDR3: TGTGCCAGCAGCCCCCGGGACGCTAACACTGAAGCTTTCTTT. This codes for CASSPRDANTEAFF.

The chain couples TRBV2 to TRBJ1-1, with D maybe TRBD1 (5 bases). CDR3 length: 14 amino acids. Germline CDR1 and CDR2: SNHLY and FYNNEI. Between the trimmed V and J ends, which lost 5 bases and 1 base, there was a span of 11 bases. This chain's CDR3 is CASSIRGGNTEAFF. CDR3 sequence (DNA): TGTGCCAGCAGTATCCGGGGGGGGAACACTGAAGCTTTCTTT.

The chain is built from TRBV28 and TRBJ1-2; TRBD1 might be the D (5 bases). The CDR3 extends over 15 amino acids. Trimming took 5 bases from V and 4 from J, leaving 17 bases between them. CDR1 and CDR2 from the germline V gene are MDHEN and SYDVKM. The DNA for the CDR3 is TGTGCCAGCAGTCTACAACTTGGGGCGGGCTATGGCTACACCTTC. Its protein is CASSLQLGAGYGYTF.

The chain links TRBV4-3 to TRBJ1-1; D is undetermined. Germline V lookup: CDR1 LGHNA, CDR2 YSLEER. This CDR3 comprises 15 residues. V shed 4 bases and J shed 1 base, with 13 bases lying between them. The CDR3 spells CASSRAGGGNTEAFF. DNA of the CDR3: TGCGCCAGCAGCCGGGCGGGAGGAGGGAACACTGAAGCTTTCTTT.

CDR3 nucleotide sequence: TGCGCCAGCAGCTTGGGGACAGATCTTTACGAGCAGTACTTC. Translation: CASSLGTDLYEQYF. The gene calls are TRBV5-1 and TRBJ2-7; D may be TRBD1 (6 bases). The V gene lost 0 bases and the J gene lost 4 bases, with 11 bases spanning the gap. The CDR3 runs 14 residues. Looked up from germline, CDR1 is SGHRS and CDR2 is YFSETQ.

V is TRBV7-2 and J is TRBJ2-5, with TRBD2 identical over 7 bases. Germline V gene sequence: CDR1 SGHTA, CDR2 FQGNSA. There are 17 residues in the CDR3. The V and J ends lost 6 bases and 0 bases, in that order; junction bases with no gene match: 13. The CDR3 loop reads CASRPTPGGINQETQYF. CDR3 coding DNA: TGTGCCAGCAGGCCTACCCCGGGGGGTATCAACCAAGAGACCCAGTACTTC.